This T cell receptor (beta chain) was captured in a study of blood T cell repertoires in COVID-19 (dated by TCRdb to the early 2020s). With regard to the full study: Samples covering the acute and convalescent phases of COVID-19 were provided by collaborators in the United States, Italy and Spain. The repertoires were released in a freely available public database intended as a resource for research on the immune response to SARS-CoV-2. The prospective study material was composed of cDNA or gDNA derived from T cells, B-cell-depleted T cells, or PBMCs. Nearly every sample came with metadata listing a de-identified subject ID, COVID-19 status, age in years and sex. HLA class I and class II types, where available, came from metadata supplied by the sample provider rather than from assay-based typing. Subjects who had been exposed to COVID-19, were actively infected with it, or had recovered from it provided the deeply sampled blood TCRbeta repertoires that made up the dataset. Samples came from the ongoing ImmuneRACE study (first 160 participants) plus 1,254 subjects from 6 global collaborators. Study-wide findings and limitations: Clinical and demographic metadata were provided uncurated, with the amount varying by source and participant.

Looking up the germline V gene yields CDR1 SGHAT and CDR2 FQNNGV. Measured from the cysteine to the phenylalanine, the CDR3 is 12 residues long. Just the 36-base CDR3 DNA is kept, in frame starting at base 1. Trimming leaves V shorter by 5 bases and J shorter by 11 bases, with the junction holding 6 bases beyond the gene matches. TCRbeta CDR3 regions were amplified from genomic DNA by means of the immunoSEQ Assay, a bias-controlled multiplex PCR. The paper's processing steps were these. The number of nucleated cells in each sample was estimated from the amplification of reference gene primers within the assay. Sequence reads were collapsed and filtered to measure the absolute abundance of every unique TCRbeta CDR3 rearrangement. For each sample, productive Simpson clonality was calculated by taking the square root of Simpson's diversity index across productive rearrangements. TCRdb retrieved this table from immuneACCESS and kept in-frame rearrangements only. Not all clones are present; in checked studies, unresolved V genes account for under half, and no reason is known for the remainder. V and J calls and clone size are as listed in that table; D and trimming were resolved from the DNA. The sample data list fewer than 300,000 clones, and 80% to 90% of these were observed just once. The ten largest account for about 12% of the sample.

As for this clone: Its antigen target is currently unknown. No base-level quality is on record; no much larger clone is a single base apart.

One collaborating source in Seattle enrolled patients during active infection and followed them longitudinally through the course of disease. Whole blood was collected in K2EDTA tubes by collaborating institutions according to the institutions' own protocols. For TCRbeta analysis, collaborators shipped samples in one of three forms: frozen whole blood, isolated PBMCs, or DNA extracted from either of those sample types. The TCR comes from a woman aged 25 to 39 with COVID-19, enrolled during active disease. Sample: peripheral blood. This receptor chain uses TRBV11-2 and TRBJ2-3; TRBD2 agrees with 8 junctional bases. The CDR3 region: CASSVTSGEQYF. The DNA sequence is given as TGTGCCAGCAGCGTAACTAGCGGCGAGCAGTATTTT.